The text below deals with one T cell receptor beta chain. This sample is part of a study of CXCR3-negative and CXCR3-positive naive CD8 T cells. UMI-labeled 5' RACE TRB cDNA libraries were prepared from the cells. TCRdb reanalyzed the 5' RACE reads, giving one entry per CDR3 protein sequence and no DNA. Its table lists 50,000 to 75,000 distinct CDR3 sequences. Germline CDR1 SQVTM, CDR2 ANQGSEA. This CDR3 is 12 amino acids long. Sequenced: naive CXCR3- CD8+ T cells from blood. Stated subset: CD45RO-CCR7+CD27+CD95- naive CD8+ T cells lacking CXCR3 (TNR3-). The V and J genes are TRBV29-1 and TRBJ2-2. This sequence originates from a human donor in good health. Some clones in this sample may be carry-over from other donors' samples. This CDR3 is CSVSVAAGELFF.